Only a few counts were recorded for the clone carrying this T cell receptor beta chain. These data are taken from a study of response to subunit inactivated influenza vaccine. TCRdb reprocessed the RT-PCR reads via MiXCR and lists one record per CDR3 protein. The sample has 400,000 to 650,000 distinct CDR3 sequences, approximately 7.3% seen once. The germline CDR1 and CDR2 sequences are ENHRY and SYGVKD. The CDR3 length is 15 residues. Deletions cut 3 bases from V and 0 bases from J, with 10 bases between. The TCR was taken from a man between 45 and 75 years old who received an inactivated influenza vaccine. The sample in question was PBMCs from blood, obtained approximately 25 months after vaccination. This chain joins TRBV10-3 and TRBJ2-3; D is uncertain. The CDR3: CAISDKTSSTDTQYF. The CDR3 coding sequence is TGTGCCATCAGTGACAAGACCTCTAGCACAGATACGCAGTATTTT.